The 14 T cell receptor beta chains reported below all come from one sample, sequenced in a study of PD-1 blockade in classical Hodgkin lymphoma. Each patient relapsed following autologous stem cell transplantation, and prior brentuximab vedotin exposure differed. Assay: immunoSEQ multiplex PCR; the TCRdb copy retains only in-frame clones and omits some. The table includes 20,000 to 25,000 clones, about two thirds detected once. The specimen was peripheral blood mononuclear cells (PBMCs), collected at baseline. These receptors originate from a human donor with classical Hodgkin lymphoma.

This chain links TRBV9 with TRBJ1-4; D unclear. Trimming left V 0 bases short and J 7 bases short, with 7 bases between. From germline, CDR1 is SGDLS and CDR2 YYNGEE. The CDR3 loop spans 13 amino acids. CDR3 sequence (DNA): TGTGCCAGCAGCGTAGACTTAGGTGAAAAACTGTTTTTT. This codes for CASSVDLGEKLFF.

This chain uses TRBV11-2 with TRBJ2-3; 8 nucleotides agree with TRBD2. The germline gives CDR1 SGHAT, CDR2 FQNNGV. The CDR3 is made up of 15 amino acids. With 8 bases clipped from V and 0 bases from J, the junction kept 7 bases outside the gene matches. This chain's CDR3 is CASARASGSTDTQYF. The CDR3 region has the DNA TGTGCCAGCGCCCGCGCTAGCGGGAGCACAGATACGCAGTATTTT.

The CDR3 region has the DNA TGTGCCAGTAACGGGCGAGATACGCAGTATTTT. Translation gives CASNGRDTQYF. The V call is TRBV19, the J call TRBJ2-3, with no clear D. Trimming took 7 bases from V and 5 from J, leaving 7 bases between them. The CDR3 length is 11 residues. The germline CDR1 and CDR2 sequences are LNHDA and SQIVND (reference sequence). Full variable domain (rest looked up from reference TRBV19 and TRBJ2-3): DGGITQSPKYLFRKEGQNVTLSCEQNLNHDAMYWYRQDPGQGLRLIYYSQIVNDFQKGDIAEGYSVSREKKESFPLTVTSAQKNPTAFYLCASNGRDTQYFGPGTRLTVL.

The V call is TRBV7-2, the J call TRBJ1-1; possible D gene TRBD1, 6 bases. CDR3 length: 14 residues. Germline V lookup: CDR1 SGHTA, CDR2 FQGNSA. Trimming pared 5 bases from V and 1 base from J, leaving 11 bases between. CDR3 in DNA: TGTGCCAGCAGCCTCCTAGGGGGGAACACTGAAGCTTTCTTT. As protein: CASSLLGGNTEAFF.

J is TRBJ2-7 and V is TRBV28; TRBD1 aligns across 8 bases. Losses at the gene ends were 3 bases for V and 5 bases for J; bases not matched to a gene: 6. The CDR3 runs 14 residues. Germline CDR1 is MDHEN and CDR2 is SYDVKM. In nucleotides, the CDR3 is TGTGCCAGCAGTTTCCCCGACAGGGGACACGAGCAGTACTTC. The encoded protein is CASSFPDRGHEQYF.

There are a few counts of this clone. The gene calls are TRBV19 and TRBJ1-5, with TRBD1 as a possible D gene (5 bases). The CDR3 consists of 15 residues. V lost 6 bases, J lost 2 bases, and 14 bases lay in between. Germline V gene data show CDR1 as LNHDA and CDR2 as SQIVND (reference sequence). In nucleotides, the CDR3 is TGTGCCAGTAGCGGGGGGGAGTGGGGCAATCAGCCCCAGCATTTT. Protein sequence: CASSGGEWGNQPQHF.

The V call is TRBV5-6, the J call TRBJ2-6, with D unclear. The CDR3 is 18 residues long. Germline V gives CDR1 SGHDT, CDR2 YYEEEE. With 4 bases removed from V and 1 base from J, the gap between germline ends came to 18 bases. The chain's CDR3 is CASSPNYFSQSGANVLTF. CDR3 nucleotides: TGTGCCAGCAGCCCAAACTACTTCTCACAGTCTGGGGCCAACGTCCTGACTTTC.

V and J are TRBV7-2 and TRBJ1-2; D perhaps matches TRBD1 (5 bases). V lost 9 bases and J lost 7, with 18 bases in between. The CDR3 runs 13 residues. Germline V gene sequence: CDR1 SGHTA, CDR2 FQGNSA. The CDR3 here is CASTGGVAIGYTF. The CDR3 nucleotides read TGTGCCAGTACTGGGGGGGTGGCAATTGGCTACACCTTC.

This chain's CDR3 is CASTGQGLHTDTGELFF. The CDR3 region has the DNA TGTGCCAGTACTGGACAGGGTTTGCATACGGACACCGGGGAGCTGTTTTTT. The genes are TRBV19 and TRBJ2-2, with TRBD1 identical over 8 bases. Unmatched junction bases numbered 13, after V lost 7 bases and J lost 3 bases. CDR1 and CDR2 (germline): LNHDA, SQIVND (reference sequence). The CDR3 is made up of 17 amino acids.

The rearrangement joins TRBV4-3 to TRBJ1-2; 9 bases match TRBD1. J was trimmed by 6 bases and V by 0 bases; bases with no gene match: 5. CDR3 length: 15 amino acids. Germline V lookup: CDR1 LGHNA, CDR2 YSLEER. CDR3 DNA sequence: TGCGCCAGCAGCCAAGAGGTGGGACAGGGTCATGGCTACACCTTC. Translation gives CASSQEVGQGHGYTF.

V gene TRBV19 combines with J gene TRBJ1-2; D unclear. The germline V gene has CDR1 LNHDA and CDR2 SQIVND (reference sequence). Trimming removed 4 bases from V and 7 bases from J, with 10 bases in between. The CDR3 is made up of 12 amino acids. The CDR3 coding sequence is TGTGCCAGTAGTAAAGGGTTTTTTGGCTACACCTTC. Translation gives CASSKGFFGYTF. Full variable domain (rest looked up from reference TRBV19 and TRBJ1-2): DGGITQSPKYLFRKEGQNVTLSCEQNLNHDAMYWYRQDPGQGLRLIYYSQIVNDFQKGDIAEGYSVSREKKESFPLTVTSAQKNPTAFYLCASSKGFFGYTFGSGTRLTVV.

The J gene is TRBJ2-3, the V gene TRBV5-4; possible D gene TRBD2, 5 bases. The CDR3 totals 14 residues. The V end was cut by 4 bases, the J end by 2 bases, with 11 bases between. Per germline, CDR1 SGHNT and CDR2 YYREEE (reference sequence). The CDR3 sequence: CASSPDGNTDTQYF. The CDR3 DNA follows: TGTGCCAGCAGCCCGGACGGGAACACAGATACGCAGTATTTT.

The chain is built from TRBV5-1 and TRBJ2-3; TRBD2 aligns across 7 bases. CDR3 length equals 13 residues. Germline V gives CDR1 SGHRS, CDR2 YFSETQ. V was pared by 2 bases and J by 4 bases, with 1 base of the junction left unmatched. The CDR3 is CASSFGGADTQYF. Written as DNA, the CDR3 is TGCGCCAGCAGCTTTGGGGGGGCAGATACGCAGTATTTT.

The sample holds one count of this clone. The genes are TRBV7-2 and TRBJ1-1, with D hard to call. This CDR3 contains 13 residues. Germline V gives CDR1 SGHTA, CDR2 FQGNSA. Trimming removed 5 bases at V and 2 bases at J, with 9 bases between. Written as DNA, the CDR3 is TGTGCCAGCAGCATCCGGGGAAACACTGAAGCTTTCTTT. As protein: CASSIRGNTEAFF. The variable domain in full, completed from reference TRBV7-2 and TRBJ1-1, reads GAGVSQSPSNKVTEKGKDVELRCDPISGHTALYWYRQSLGQGLEFLIYFQGNSAPDKSGLPSDRFSAERTGGSVSTLTIQRTQQEDSAVYLCASSIRGNTEAFFGQGTRLTVV.